Below are 2 T cell receptor beta chains sequenced from a single sample in a study of CD8 T cells in Susac syndrome. It was with random hexamers that roughly 0.45 to 1 ug RNA was reverse transcribed. TCRdb analysed the immunoSEQ multiplex PCR reads with MiXCR anew, one entry per CDR3 protein. The sample gives 300,000 or so distinct CDR3 sequences, approximately 90% of which show up once; roughly 0.064% is in the top ten. Material for sequencing was CD4+ T cells from PBMCs. These TCRs come from a human donor with multiple sclerosis.

This sequence joins TRBV20-1 and TRBJ2-5, with a possible D match to TRBD1 (5 bases). CDR1 DFQATT and CDR2 SNEGSKA come from the germline V gene (reference sequence). The length of the CDR3 is 12 residues. The V gene lost 3 bases and the J gene lost 5 bases, with 10 bases spanning the gap. The CDR3 region is CSARVTVETQYF. The CDR3 nucleotides are TGCAGTGCTAGGGTGACAGTCGAGACCCAGTACTTC.

This chain joins TRBV20-1 and TRBJ1-5, with D possibly TRBD1 on 5 matching bases. The germline V gene encodes CDR1 DFQATT and CDR2 SNEGSKA (reference sequence). V dropped 4 bases and J dropped 1 base, with 14 bases sitting between them. CDR3 size: 15 residues. The CDR3 nucleotides are TGCAGTGCTACTCTACCGGGACTAAGCAATCAGCCCCAGCATTTT. Residues: CSATLPGLSNQPQHF.